Listed here are 6 T cell receptor beta chains from one sample, sequenced in a study of cytomegalovirus exposure and HLA in healthy donors. Amplification used 60 Vbeta primers and 13 Jbeta primers. Some clones are missing from TCRdb's copy, which holds only in-frame ones; the method was immunoSEQ multiplex PCR. The profile shows about 60,000 clones, around 87% of them singletons. The material sequenced was PBMCs. The receptors were gathered from a man aged 18 to 35 in good health and CMV-seronegative.

The rearrangement uses TRBV10-3 and TRBJ2-7, with a tentative D call TRBD2 (5 bases). Trimming shortened V by 10 bases and J by 6 bases, and 19 bases separated the two germline ends. In germline, CDR1 is ENHRY, CDR2 SYGVKD. This CDR3 has 13 amino acids. CDR3 residues: CANQRQPSGEQYF. In DNA, the CDR3 is TGTGCCAACCAGCGGCAACCTTCGGGCGAGCAGTACTTC.

This chain links TRBV7-9 with TRBJ2-5, with D perhaps TRBD2 (5 bases). V was trimmed by 8 bases and J by 2 bases, leaving 9 bases between them. In germline, CDR1 is SEHNR, CDR2 FQNEAQ (reference sequence). CDR3 length: 12 amino acids. CDR3 loop: CASGGGQETQYF. CDR3 nucleotide sequence: TGTGCCAGCGGTGGAGGTCAAGAGACCCAGTACTTC.

The gene calls are TRBV11-2 and TRBJ2-3, with no clear D. V lost 4 bases and J 2 bases, leaving 7 bases between the germline ends. The CDR3 is 13 amino acids. Germline loops: CDR1 SGHAT, CDR2 FQNNGV. The CDR3, as DNA: TGTGCCAGCAGCTCCCCGTTCACAGATACGCAGTATTTT. This sequence encodes CASSSPFTDTQYF.

This chain links TRBV5-1 with TRBJ2-1, with D hard to call. CDR3 length equals 11 residues. With 0 bases removed from V and 10 bases from J, the gap between germline ends came to 5 bases. Per germline, CDR1 SGHRS and CDR2 YFSETQ. As DNA, the CDR3 is TGCGCCAGCAGCTTGGTTGAGGAGCAGTTCTTC. Protein sequence: CASSLVEEQFF.

This chain links TRBV7-9 with TRBJ2-3; D not certain. The CDR3 totals 15 residues. Trimming cost V 0 bases and J 6 bases, with 13 bases left between them. Germline V gene lookup returns CDR1 SEHNR and CDR2 FQNEAQ (reference sequence). The CDR3 region is CASSLARKGPDTQYF. CDR3 in DNA: TGTGCCAGCAGCTTAGCGCGGAAAGGTCCCGATACGCAGTATTTT.

The chain's CDR3 is CASSDSGFETDTQYF. For the CDR3, the DNA is TGTGCCAGCAGTGATTCAGGGTTCGAGACAGATACGCAGTATTTT. V gene TRBV6-1 combines with J gene TRBJ2-3; maybe TRBD1 (5 bases). CDR1 and CDR2 (germline): MNHNS, SASEGT. Trimming removed 3 bases at V and 3 bases at J, with 13 bases between. The CDR3 loop spans 15 amino acids.